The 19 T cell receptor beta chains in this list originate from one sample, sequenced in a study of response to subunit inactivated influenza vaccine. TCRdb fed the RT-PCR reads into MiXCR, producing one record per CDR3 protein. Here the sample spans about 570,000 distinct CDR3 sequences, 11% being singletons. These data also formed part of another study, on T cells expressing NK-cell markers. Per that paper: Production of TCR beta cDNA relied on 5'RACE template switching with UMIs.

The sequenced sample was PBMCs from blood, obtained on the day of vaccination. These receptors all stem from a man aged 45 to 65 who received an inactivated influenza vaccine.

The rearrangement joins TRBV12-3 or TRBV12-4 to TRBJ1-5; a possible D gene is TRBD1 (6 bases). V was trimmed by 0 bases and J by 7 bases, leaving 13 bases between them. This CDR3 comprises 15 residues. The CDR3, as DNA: TGTGCCAGCAGTTTAGCGGGGACATCTAGGCAGCCCCAGCATTTT. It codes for CASSLAGTSRQPQHF.

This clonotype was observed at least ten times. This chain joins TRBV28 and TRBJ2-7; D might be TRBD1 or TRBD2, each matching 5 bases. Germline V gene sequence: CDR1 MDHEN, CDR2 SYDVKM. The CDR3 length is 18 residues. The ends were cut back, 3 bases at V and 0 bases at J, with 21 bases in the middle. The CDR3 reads CASSFLSDGGTSSYEQYF. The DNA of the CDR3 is TGTGCCAGCAGTTTTCTCTCCGATGGGGGAACTAGCTCCTACGAGCAGTACTTC.

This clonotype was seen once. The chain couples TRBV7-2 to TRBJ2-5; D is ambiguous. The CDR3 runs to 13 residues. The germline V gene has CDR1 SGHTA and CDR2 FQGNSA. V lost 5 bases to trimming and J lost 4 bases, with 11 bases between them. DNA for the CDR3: TGTGCCAGCAGCCTCGTGGTCAGAGAGACCCAGTACTTC. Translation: CASSLVVRETQYF.

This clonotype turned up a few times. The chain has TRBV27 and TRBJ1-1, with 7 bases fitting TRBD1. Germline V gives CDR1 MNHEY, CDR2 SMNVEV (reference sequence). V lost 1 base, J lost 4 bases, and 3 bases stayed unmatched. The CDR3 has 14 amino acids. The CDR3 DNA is TGTGCCAGCAGTTTATTACAGGGGCTCACTGAAGCTTTCTTT. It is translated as CASSLLQGLTEAFF.

This chain's CDR3 is CASSPFSGRDNEQFF. As DNA, the CDR3 is TGCGCCAGCAGCCCCTTTAGCGGGAGGGACAATGAGCAGTTCTTC. The rearrangement joins TRBV5-1 to TRBJ2-1; 11 bases match TRBD2. The CDR3 sequence is 15 residues long. Germline loops: CDR1 SGHRS, CDR2 YFSETQ. J lost 5 bases, V lost 4 bases, and 5 bases had no gene match.

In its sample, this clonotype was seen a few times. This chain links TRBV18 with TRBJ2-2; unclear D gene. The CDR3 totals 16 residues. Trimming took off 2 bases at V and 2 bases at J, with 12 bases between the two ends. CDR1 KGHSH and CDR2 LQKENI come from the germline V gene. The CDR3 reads CASSPMVQSNTGELFF. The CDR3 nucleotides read TGTGCCAGCTCACCAATGGTACAGTCAAACACCGGGGAGCTGTTTTTT.

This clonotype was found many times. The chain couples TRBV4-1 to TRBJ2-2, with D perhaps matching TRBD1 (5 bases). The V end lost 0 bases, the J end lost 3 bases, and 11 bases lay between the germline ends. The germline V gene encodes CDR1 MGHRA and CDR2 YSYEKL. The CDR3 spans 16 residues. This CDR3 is CASSQEGVSYTGELFF. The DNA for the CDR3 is TGCGCCAGCAGCCAAGAAGGGGTCAGCTACACCGGGGAGCTGTTTTTT.

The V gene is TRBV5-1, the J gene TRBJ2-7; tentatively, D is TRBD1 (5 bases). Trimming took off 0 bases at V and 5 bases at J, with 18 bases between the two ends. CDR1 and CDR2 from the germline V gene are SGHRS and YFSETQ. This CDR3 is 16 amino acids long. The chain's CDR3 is CASSLGIVAGINEQYF. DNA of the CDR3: TGCGCCAGCAGCTTGGGGATTGTGGCAGGGATAAACGAGCAGTACTTC.

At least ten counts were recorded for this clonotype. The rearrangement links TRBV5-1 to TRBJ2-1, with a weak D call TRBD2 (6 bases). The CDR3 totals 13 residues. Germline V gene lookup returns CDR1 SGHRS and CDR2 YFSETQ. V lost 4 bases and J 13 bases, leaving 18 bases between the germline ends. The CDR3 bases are TGCGCCAGCAGCAGGGAGACTAGGGTGGACCAGTTCTTC. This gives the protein CASSRETRVDQFF.

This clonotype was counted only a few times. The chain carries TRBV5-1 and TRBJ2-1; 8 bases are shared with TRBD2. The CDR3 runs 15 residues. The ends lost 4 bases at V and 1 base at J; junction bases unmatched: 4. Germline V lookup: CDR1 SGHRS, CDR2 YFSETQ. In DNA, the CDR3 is TGCGCCAGCAGCCCTAGCGGGCCGTCCTACAATGAGCAGTTCTTC. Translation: CASSPSGPSYNEQFF.

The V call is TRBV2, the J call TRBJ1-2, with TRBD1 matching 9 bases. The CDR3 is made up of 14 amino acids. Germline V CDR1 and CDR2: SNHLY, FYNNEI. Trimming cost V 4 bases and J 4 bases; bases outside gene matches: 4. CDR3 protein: CASSVEQGAYGYTF. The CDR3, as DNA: TGTGCCAGCAGTGTCGAACAGGGGGCCTATGGCTACACCTTC.

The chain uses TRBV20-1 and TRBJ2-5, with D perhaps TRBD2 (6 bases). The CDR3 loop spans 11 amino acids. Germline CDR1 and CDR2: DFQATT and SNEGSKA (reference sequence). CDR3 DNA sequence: TGCAGGGTGGGGGGTCCGAGGACCCAGTACTTC. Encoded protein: CRVGGPRTQYF.

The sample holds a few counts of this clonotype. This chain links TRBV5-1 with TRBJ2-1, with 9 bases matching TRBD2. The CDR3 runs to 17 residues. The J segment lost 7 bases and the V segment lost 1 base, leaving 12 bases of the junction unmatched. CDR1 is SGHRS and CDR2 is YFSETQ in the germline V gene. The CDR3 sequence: CASSLSLWAGGPNEQFF. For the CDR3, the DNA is TGCGCCAGCAGCTTGTCCCTCTGGGCGGGAGGGCCTAATGAGCAGTTCTTC.

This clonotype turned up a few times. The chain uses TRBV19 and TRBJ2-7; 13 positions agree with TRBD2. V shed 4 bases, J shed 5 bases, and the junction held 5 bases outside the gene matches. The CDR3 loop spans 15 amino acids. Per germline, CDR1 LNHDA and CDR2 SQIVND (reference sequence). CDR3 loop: CASSKLAGGSHEQYF. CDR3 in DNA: TGTGCCAGTAGTAAACTAGCGGGAGGGAGCCACGAGCAGTACTTC.

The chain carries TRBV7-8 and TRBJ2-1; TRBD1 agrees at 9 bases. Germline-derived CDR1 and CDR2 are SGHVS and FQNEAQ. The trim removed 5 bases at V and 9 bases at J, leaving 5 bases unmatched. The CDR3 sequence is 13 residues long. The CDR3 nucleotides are TGTGCCAGCAGCCAGGGACAGGGAGCTGAGCAGTTCTTC. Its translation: CASSQGQGAEQFF.

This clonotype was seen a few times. As DNA, the CDR3 is TGTGCCAGCAGCCCACGACAGGGGTTGGGTGAAGCTTTCTTT. This gives the protein CASSPRQGLGEAFF. V is TRBV9 and J is TRBJ1-1; 8 bases fit TRBD1. V gave up 4 bases and J gave up 7 bases; unmatched junction bases: 9. Germline V lookup: CDR1 SGDLS, CDR2 YYNGEE. This CDR3 contains 14 residues.

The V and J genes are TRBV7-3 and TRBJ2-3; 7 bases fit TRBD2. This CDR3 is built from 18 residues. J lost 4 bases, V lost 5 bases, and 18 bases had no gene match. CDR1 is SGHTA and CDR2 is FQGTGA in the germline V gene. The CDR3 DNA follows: TGTGCCAGCAGCCCTAATTTGGGAGGGCCTTCATTCTCAGATACGCAGTATTTT. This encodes CASSPNLGGPSFSDTQYF.

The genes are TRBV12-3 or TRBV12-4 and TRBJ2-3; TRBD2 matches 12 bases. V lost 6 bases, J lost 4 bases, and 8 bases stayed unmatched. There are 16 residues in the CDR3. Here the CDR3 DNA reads TGTGCCAGCAGCCTGACTAGCGGGAGAGGATCAGATACGCAGTATTTT. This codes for CASSLTSGRGSDTQYF.

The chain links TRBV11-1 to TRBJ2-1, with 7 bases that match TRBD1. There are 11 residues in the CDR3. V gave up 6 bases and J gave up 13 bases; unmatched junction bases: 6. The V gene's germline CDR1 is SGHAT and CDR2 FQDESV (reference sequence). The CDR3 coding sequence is TGTGCCAGCAGAGGGGGCGAAGATCAGTTCTTC. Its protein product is CASRGGEDQFF. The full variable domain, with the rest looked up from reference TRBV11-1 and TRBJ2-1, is EAEVAQSPRYKITEKSQAVAFWCDPISGHATLYWYRQILGQGPELLVQFQDESVVDDSQLPKDRFSAERLKGVDSTLKIQPAELGDSAMYLCASRGGEDQFFGPGTRLTVL.